Below are 13 T cell receptor beta chains sequenced from a single sample in a study of blood T cell repertoires in COVID-19. Method: immunoSEQ multiplex PCR; TCRdb's copy keeps in-frame clones and lacks some. The sample contains about 350,000 clones, about nine tenths of which appear only once. Sequencing was done on a sample of peripheral blood. These receptors all come from a woman aged 60-70 years with COVID-19, enrolled during active disease.

The chain couples TRBV29-1 to TRBJ1-5; D possibly corresponds to TRBD1 (5 bases). V dropped 6 bases and J dropped 2 bases, with 17 bases sitting between them. This CDR3 spans 15 amino acids. The germline V gene encodes CDR1 SQVTM and CDR2 ANQGSEA. DNA for the CDR3: TGCAGCGTGAGTGCGGGGGTCGATGGCAATCAGCCCCAGCATTTT. This encodes CSVSAGVDGNQPQHF.

About this clone: Additional DNA sequences in this sample encode the identical CDR3. V and J are TRBV19 and TRBJ1-5; TRBD1 is a possible D gene (5 bases). Germline V gene sequence: CDR1 LNHDA, CDR2 SQIVND (reference sequence). CDR3 size: 15 residues. Trimming shortened V by 5 bases and J by 3 bases, and 14 bases separated the two germline ends. CDR3 DNA sequence: TGTGCCAGTAGTCCCATGCAGGGTATCAATCAGCCCCAGCATTTT. Translating it yields CASSPMQGINQPQHF.

The chain couples TRBV14 to TRBJ2-1; D is unclear. Trimming took 5 bases from V and 13 from J, leaving 21 bases between them. Germline lookup yields CDR1 SGHDN and CDR2 FVKESK. This CDR3 is 14 amino acids long. The CDR3 coding sequence is TGTGCCAGCAGCTCGCACCTTGTTAGACAAGAACAGTTCTTC. It specifies CASSSHLVRQEQFF. Full variable domain (remainder filled in from reference TRBV14 and TRBJ2-1): EAGVTQFPSHSVIEKGQTVTLRCDPISGHDNLYWYRRVMGKEIKFLLHFVKESKQDESGMPNNRFLAERTGGTYSTLKVQPAELEDSGVYFCASSSHLVRQEQFFGPGTRLTVL.

The chain employs TRBV18 and TRBJ1-5; D ambiguous. The V end was cut by 2 bases, the J end by 5 bases, with 10 bases between. Germline values: CDR1 KGHSH, CDR2 LQKENI. The CDR3 has 14 residues. The CDR3 DNA reads TGTGCCAGCTCACCATTGACGGGAGATCAGCCCCAGCATTTT. Translating gives CASSPLTGDQPQHF.

This chain connects TRBV2 to TRBJ1-2, with 10 positions matching TRBD1. This CDR3 region has 16 residues. Germline V gene sequence: CDR1 SNHLY, CDR2 FYNNEI. With 1 base clipped from V and 6 bases from J, the junction kept 8 bases outside the gene matches. For the CDR3, the DNA is TGTGCCAGCAGTGAAGATTCGGGGGGGACAGGGGATGGCTACACCTTC. The encoded protein is CASSEDSGGTGDGYTF.

This chain links TRBV2 with TRBJ1-1; no reliable D call. V was clipped by 6 bases and J by 3 bases, with 11 bases between them. This CDR3 has 13 residues. From germline, CDR1 is SNHLY and CDR2 FYNNEI. In DNA, the CDR3 is TGTGCCAGCAGCCCCCAGCAGGACACTGAAGCTTTCTTT. Amino acids: CASSPQQDTEAFF.

Note on this clone: The junction differs from germline at one of its ends, possibly a read error. The gene calls are TRBV15 and TRBJ1-2; 9 nucleotides align to TRBD1. CDR1 is LNHNV, CDR2 YYDKDF, per germline (reference sequence). This CDR3 comprises 17 residues. CDR3 sequence reads: CATSRPGGTGPKYGYTF. Written as DNA, the CDR3 is TGTGCCACCAGCAGGCCCGGGGGGACAGGGCCTAAGTATGGCTACACCTTC.

The chain has TRBV5-1 and TRBJ2-5; the match to TRBD2 covers 8 bases. V shed 1 base, J shed 5 bases, and the junction held 7 bases outside the gene matches. Germline V gene sequence: CDR1 SGHRS, CDR2 YFSETQ. This CDR3 spans 15 amino acids. Here the CDR3 reads CASSLRGGLGETQYF. The CDR3 coding sequence is TGCGCCAGCAGCTTGCGGGGGGGCCTCGGGGAGACCCAGTACTTC.

As regards this clone: An end of the junction does not agree with germline; a read error may underlie this. The chain has TRBV15 and TRBJ1-1; D is uncertain. Germline V gene sequence: CDR1 LNHNV, CDR2 YYDKDF (reference sequence). CDR3 length: 14 amino acids. In DNA form, the CDR3 reads TGTGCCACCAGCAGAGATTCGGAGAACTCTGAAGCTTTCTTT. Translating gives CATSRDSENSEAFF.

Details on this clone: This likely comes from a read error, as the CDR3 has no conserved phenylalanine or tryptophan at its end. The DNA is omitted, as the CDR3 cannot be located on it reliably, and the CDR3 follows TCRdb's listing. Here the CDR3 reads CASRQPGLDIV. The chain is built from TRBV12-3 or TRBV12-4 and TRBJ2-4; the listed D gene, TRBD2, was not tested against the DNA. Both ends counted, the CDR3 spans 11 residues.

Only a few counts were recorded for this clone. This chain joins TRBV12-5 and TRBJ1-4; 9 positions agree with TRBD1. Germline CDR1 is LGHNT and CDR2 is FRNRAP. This CDR3 region has 14 residues. V shed 2 bases and J 7 bases; nucleotides not matched to a gene: 2. The CDR3 bases are TGTGCTAGTGGTTTGACAGGGGGCCGTGAAAAACTGTTTTTT. It is translated as CASGLTGGREKLFF.

The J gene is TRBJ2-7, the V gene TRBV6-1; D gene ambiguous. The V end lost 2 bases, the J end lost 2 bases, and 13 bases lay between the germline ends. There are 15 residues in the CDR3. CDR1 and CDR2 from the germline V gene are MNHNS and SASEGT. The CDR3 loop is CASSEPHLGTYEQYF. In nucleotides, the CDR3 is TGTGCCAGCAGTGAACCACATCTAGGAACCTACGAGCAGTACTTC.

The chain links TRBV5-1 to TRBJ2-5, with 10 positions matching TRBD1. The CDR3 spans 14 residues. The germline V gene has CDR1 SGHRS and CDR2 YFSETQ. V trimming: 4 bases; J trimming: 5 bases; junction bases outside the gene matches: 5. The CDR3 coding sequence is TGCGCCAGCAGCACACCGGGACAGGGGGAGACCCAGTACTTC. The encoded protein is CASSTPGQGETQYF.